Given below is one T cell receptor beta chain in context. Here immunoSEQ multiplex PCR was the method, and the copy in TCRdb shows in-frame clones only, minus some. Counted here are some 9,000 clones, 80% to 90% occurring once; the ten biggest clones make up around 13%. These data are taken from a study of OX40 agonist ivuxolimab in advanced cancers. The J segment lost 5 bases and the V segment lost 3 bases, leaving 8 bases of the junction unmatched. Germline values: CDR1 SGHDT, CDR2 YYEEEE. The CDR3 extends over 15 amino acids. This clonotype originated in an adult with an advanced solid tumor such as melanoma, head and neck, liver or kidney cancer. The sample in question was CD4+ or CD8+ T cells sorted from blood, obtained in a trial of the OX40 agonist ivuxolimab. The genes are TRBV5-6 and TRBJ2-5; 9 positions agree with TRBD2. The CDR3 spells CASSSPASGIETQYF. CDR3 sequence (DNA): TGTGCCAGCAGCTCGCCGGCTAGCGGGATTGAGACCCAGTACTTC.